The source of this T cell receptor (beta chain) is a study of PD-L1 blockade in urothelial cancer. Study background: Men with urothelial cancer arising in the bladder made up most of the 29 patients. Chemotherapy regimens numbering 0 to 3 had been given to patients. Blood samples contained a median around 140,000 T cells.

Sample time point: pretreatment peripheral blood. Generated by immunoSEQ multiplex PCR, the TCRdb table keeps only in-frame clones and is missing some. The sample includes 70,000 to 80,000 clones, approximately 80% of them seen just once. The CDR3 totals 13 residues. Trimming stripped 6 bases from V and 4 bases from J, with 12 bases between. Germline assignment: CDR1 SNHLY and CDR2 FYNNEI. This sequence joins TRBV2 and TRBJ1-1, with a tentative D call TRBD1 (5 bases). The receptor was derived from a man in his forties with urothelial cancer. The sequences come from PBMCs, collected around atezolizumab (anti-PD-L1) treatment. CDR3 DNA sequence: TGTGCCAGCAGGGGACTTGAGGTCACTGAAGCTTTCTTT. Translating gives CASRGLEVTEAFF.